Sequencing of this TCR beta chain was carried out in a study of T-cell memory formation after mild COVID-19 (dated by TCRdb to 2020 to 2022). Describing the broader study: TCR sequence clusters from the two donors were largely donor specific. The cohort comprised two young, previously healthy adult volunteers, one female and one male. In a couple of donors, T-cell clones that expanded and contracted after mild COVID-19 were tracked by sequencing TCRalpha and TCRbeta repertoires over time.

What the research found in general, with its limitations: The study included only a couple of mild cases, and larger cohorts that include severe cases with pre-infection samples were judged to be necessary. Contracting CD4+ clones were found mainly in CM and EM memory subsets, while CD8+ clones were enriched in EMRA. The detection of some responding clones in pre-infection memory suggests that pre-existing cross-reactive memory T cells joined the SARS-CoV-2 response. Balanced CD4/CD8 phenotypes were observed for clones contracting from day 15 to 85, whereas a bias towards CD4+ was observed for a second wave of clones expanding from day 15 to 37. The second-wave clones that peaked on day 37 were not confirmed to be SARS-CoV-2 specific.

A few counts support this clonotype. Its antigen specificity is not known. Base qualities are missing; no much larger clone stands one base away. Ficoll-Paque density gradient centrifugation was the method used to isolate PBMCs. Between the V and J ends, shortened by 2 bases and 7 bases respectively, the junction contains 5 bases. The CDR3 holds 11 amino acids from the cysteine to the phenylalanine. The DNA shown is the 33-base CDR3, in frame from base 1. The germline V gene yields WSHSY for CDR1 and SAAADI for CDR2. Sequencing instrument: Illumina NovaSeq 6000. cDNA libraries for TCRalpha and TCRbeta were prepared by 5'RACE using constant-segment primers, with sample barcodes and unique molecular identifiers added. RNA was extracted from every sample with Trizol reagent. Amplification of the libraries took two PCR steps, and the second step added a second sample barcode plus Illumina TruSeq adapters. Sequencing of libraries was performed on an Illumina NovaSeq with 2 x 150 bp paired-end reads. The authors' pipeline ran thus. Reads were demultiplexed and collapsed into UMI-guided consensus sequences with migec v1.2.7. Using mixcr v2.1.11, UMI consensuses were aligned to TRA and TRB V and J templates and then assembled into clonotypes. Expanded or contracted clonotypes were those called significant by both edgeR and NoisET, with noise models trained on biological replicates. For edgeR calls, the thresholds were a false discovery rate-adjusted p below 0.01 and a log2 fold-change of 1. As an exploratory analysis of dynamics, max-normalized trajectories of the 1000 most abundant clonotypes were examined with PCA combined with hierarchical clustering. Separately sequenced CD4+ and CD8+ repertoires were used to assign a CD4 or CD8 phenotype to each responding clone. TCRdb trimmed the raw reads at Q25, called clones with MiXCR and kept productive beta chains. Each CDR3 protein appears once, grouped with its most common genes and DNA. V and J calls and clone size were set by TCRdb, not the authors. The sample data list fewer than 150,000 distinct CDR3 sequences, and 20% to 25% of these were observed just once. The ten largest clones add up to roughly 37% of the sample.

Sequencing was done on a sample of PBMCs or a T cell subset sorted from them (not recorded which). This sequence originates from a young man who had mild COVID-19 (a few samples of this study predate the infection). The sample titles of this study are shuffled in the database, so cell type and time point are left out; the donor was told from shared clones. In this chain, TRBV10-2 is recombined with TRBJ1-2, with no D gene named confidently. The sequence in DNA is TGCGCCAGCAGTGAGGAGGGTGGCTACACCTTC. It is translated as CASSEEGGYTF.